This TCR beta chain is from a study of blood T cell repertoires in COVID-19. The overall study: COVID-19 samples from acute and convalescent phases originated in the United States, Italy and Spain. PBMCs, B-cell-depleted T cells, or T cells were the source of the cDNA or gDNA that made up the material.

In the original analysis: Amplified reference gene primers provided the basis for estimating nucleated cell counts. Measured with immunoSEQ multiplex PCR; TCRdb has only the in-frame clones, and not every one. The V and J calls and clone size come from that table; D and trimming were worked out from the DNA. The sample has 210,000 or so clones, around 84% seen once. CDR3 length equals 16 residues. V lost 1 base to trimming and J lost 2 bases; unmatched junction nucleotides: 0. Germline CDR1 is LGHNA and CDR2 is YNFKEQ. The sample taken for sequencing was peripheral blood. V gene TRBV4-2 combines with J gene TRBJ2-2; 11 bases align to TRBD2. The TCR comes from a human donor in a cohort sampled during active COVID-19. The CDR3 region has the DNA TGTGCCAGCAGCCAAGGACTAGCGGGAAACACCGGGGAGCTGTTTTTT. This sequence encodes CASSQGLAGNTGELFF.